Reported below is one TCR beta chain. This record belongs to a study of technical replicates of blood from several donors. The method was immunoSEQ multiplex PCR; TCRdb's version includes in-frame clones alone and lacks a portion of them. The table shows roughly 50,000 clones, with about 93% occurring only once. Trimming at V came to 5 bases and at J to 2 bases, leaving 2 bases not matched to a gene. CDR1 is SGHTA, CDR2 FQGTGA, per germline. The CDR3 extends over 15 amino acids. The sequencing sample was made of PBMCs. This sequence joins TRBV7-3 and TRBJ2-1; 11 bases line up with TRBD2. This sequence was found in a human donor in good health. Some clones in this sample may be carry-over from other donors' samples. In nucleotides, the CDR3 is TGTGCCAGCAGCAGACTAGCGGGGCCCTACAATGAGCAGTTCTTC. As protein: CASSRLAGPYNEQFF.